This T cell receptor (beta chain) comes out of a study of post-analysis software for immune sequencing data. As for the study in general: Secondary progressive, relapsing-remitting and progressive-relapsing multiple sclerosis were among the included disease courses. Findings and limits, study-wide: People with multiple sclerosis had a significantly lower normalized Chao1 diversity than controls did. Patients used about 5 TRBV segments, including TRBV5-6, TRBV5-1 and TRBV20-1, more often than controls.

Sequencing libraries made from TCR beta cDNA carried unique molecular identifiers. MiXCR, run by TCRdb on the PCR reads, gives a single entry per CDR3 protein. The profile shows 600,000 to 750,000 distinct CDR3 sequences, approximately 60% of them singletons. The CDR3 spans 14 residues. Germline V gene lookup returns CDR1 SEHNR and CDR2 FQNEAQ (reference sequence). The V end was cut by 5 bases, the J end by 2 bases, with 13 bases between. Points on this clonotype: Its specificity is not known.

The specimen was blood. The V call is TRBV7-9, the J call TRBJ2-7, with D perhaps TRBD1 or TRBD2 (6 bases each). The TCR sequence derives from a girl aged 2 to 9 with multiple sclerosis. CDR3 sequence reads: CASSLRDIAYEQYF. The CDR3 DNA reads as TGTGCCAGCAGCCTGCGGGACATTGCCTACGAGCAGTACTTC.